This T cell receptor (beta chain) was documented in a study of identical twins. Regarding the study as a whole: Within twin pairs, the out-of-frame alpha sequences they shared showed excess low generation probability.

In regard to this clonotype: Its cognate antigen is unknown.

The CDR3 runs to 12 residues. Trimming shortened V by 5 bases and J by 14 bases, and 16 bases separated the two germline ends. TCRdb re-called the 5' RACE reads with MiXCR, one entry per CDR3 protein. Of 600,000 to 850,000 distinct CDR3 sequences in the sample, 18% were seen once. This same sample was also part of a study on T cells expressing NK-cell markers. This second study notes: Among CD8+ T cells from over 5 donors, dominant NKG2C+ clonotypes accounted for about 1.0-7.0%. Whether the expanded NKG2C+ T cell clones recognized HCMV remained unclear.

V and J are TRBV12-3 or TRBV12-4 and TRBJ2-1; no clear D gene. The receptor was derived from a woman younger than 30 in good health. Sequencing used PBMCs. The CDR3 nucleotides are TGTGCCAGCAGTCCGGGCCTTCTAATTGAGTTCTTC. Protein: CASSPGLLIEFF.